This T cell receptor (beta chain) is from a study of OX40 agonist ivuxolimab in advanced cancers. About the research overall: Given to patients was ivuxolimab, an agonistic anti-OX40 (CD134) antibody. Partial responses were achieved by three patients, of whom one had hepatocellular carcinoma and two had cutaneous melanoma.

Repertoires were generated with immunoSEQ multiplex PCR, while TCRdb's copy carries only in-frame clones and drops some. This table holds about 60,000 clones, over 85% found once. Germline CDR1 reads SGDLS; CDR2 reads YYNGEE. With 0 bases removed from V and 0 bases from J, the gap between germline ends came to 14 bases. The CDR3 is 17 residues long. This sequence originates from an adult with an advanced solid tumor such as melanoma, head and neck, liver or kidney cancer. The material was CD4+ or CD8+ T cells sorted from blood, obtained in a trial of the OX40 agonist ivuxolimab. The V and J genes are TRBV9 and TRBJ2-3, with D hard to call. The CDR3, as DNA: TGTGCCAGCAGCGTAGTAGGTGCATCTACTAGCACAGATACGCAGTATTTT. It translates to CASSVVGASTSTDTQYF.